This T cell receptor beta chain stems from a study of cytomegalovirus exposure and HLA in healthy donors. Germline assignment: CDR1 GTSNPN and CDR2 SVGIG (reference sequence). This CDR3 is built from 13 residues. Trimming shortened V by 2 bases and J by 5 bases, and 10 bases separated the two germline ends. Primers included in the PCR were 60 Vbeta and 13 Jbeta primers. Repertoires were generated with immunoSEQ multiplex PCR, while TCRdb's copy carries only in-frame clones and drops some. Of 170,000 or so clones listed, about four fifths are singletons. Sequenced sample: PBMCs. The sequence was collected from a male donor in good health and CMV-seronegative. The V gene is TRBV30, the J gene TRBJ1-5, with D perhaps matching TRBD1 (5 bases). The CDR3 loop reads CAWSRRGDQPQHF. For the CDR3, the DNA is TGTGCCTGGAGTAGGAGGGGAGATCAGCCCCAGCATTTT. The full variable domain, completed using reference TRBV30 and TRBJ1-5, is SQTIHQWPATLVQPVGSPLSLECTVEGTSNPNLYWYRQAAGRGLQLLFYSVGIGQISSEVPQNLSASRPQDRQFILSSKKLLLSDSGFYLCAWSRRGDQPQHFGDGTRLSIL.